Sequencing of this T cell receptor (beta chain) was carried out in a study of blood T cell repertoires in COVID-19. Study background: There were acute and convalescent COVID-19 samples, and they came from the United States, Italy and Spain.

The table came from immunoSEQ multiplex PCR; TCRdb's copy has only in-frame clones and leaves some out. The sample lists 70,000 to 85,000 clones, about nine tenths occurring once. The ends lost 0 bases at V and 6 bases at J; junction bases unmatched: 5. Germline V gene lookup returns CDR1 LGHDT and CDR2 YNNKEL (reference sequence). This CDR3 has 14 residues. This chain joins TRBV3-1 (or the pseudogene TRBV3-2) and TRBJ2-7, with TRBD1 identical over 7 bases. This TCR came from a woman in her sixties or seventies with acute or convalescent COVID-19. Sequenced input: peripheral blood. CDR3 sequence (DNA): TGTGCCAGCAGCCAAGAGGCCAGGGGGTTCGAGCAGTACTTC. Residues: CASSQEARGFEQYF.